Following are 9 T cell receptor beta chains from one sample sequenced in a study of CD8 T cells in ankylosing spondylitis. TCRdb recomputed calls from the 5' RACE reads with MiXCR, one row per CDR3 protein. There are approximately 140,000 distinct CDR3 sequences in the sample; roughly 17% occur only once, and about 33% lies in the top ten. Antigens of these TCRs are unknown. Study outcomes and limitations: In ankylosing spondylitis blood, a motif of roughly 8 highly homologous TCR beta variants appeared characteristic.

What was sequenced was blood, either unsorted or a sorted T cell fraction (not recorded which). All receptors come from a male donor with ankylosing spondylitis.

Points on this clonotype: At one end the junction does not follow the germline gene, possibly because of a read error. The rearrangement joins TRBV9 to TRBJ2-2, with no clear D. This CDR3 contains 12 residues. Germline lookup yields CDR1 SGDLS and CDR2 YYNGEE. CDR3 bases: TGTGCCAGCACCGAAAACACGGGGGAGCTGTTTTTT. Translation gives CASTENTGELFF.

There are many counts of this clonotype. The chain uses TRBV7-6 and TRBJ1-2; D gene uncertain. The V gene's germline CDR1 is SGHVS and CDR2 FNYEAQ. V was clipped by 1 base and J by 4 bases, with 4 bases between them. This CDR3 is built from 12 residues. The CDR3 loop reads CASSLDSYGYTF. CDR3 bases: TGTGCCAGCAGCTTAGACAGCTATGGCTACACCTTC.

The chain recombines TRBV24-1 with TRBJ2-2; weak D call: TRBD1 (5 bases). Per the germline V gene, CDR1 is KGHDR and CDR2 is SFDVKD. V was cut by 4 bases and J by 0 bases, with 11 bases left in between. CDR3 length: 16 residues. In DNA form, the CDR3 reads TGTGCCACCAGTGACCAACAGGTCCCGAACACCGGGGAGCTGTTTTTT. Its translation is CATSDQQVPNTGELFF.

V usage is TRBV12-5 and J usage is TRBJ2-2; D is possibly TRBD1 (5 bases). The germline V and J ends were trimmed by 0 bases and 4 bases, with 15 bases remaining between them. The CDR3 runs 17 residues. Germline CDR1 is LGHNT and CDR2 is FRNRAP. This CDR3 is CASGLVPRVGFTGELFF. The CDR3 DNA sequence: TGTGCTAGTGGTTTGGTCCCCAGGGTAGGATTCACCGGGGAGCTGTTTTTT.

For the CDR3, the DNA is TGCGCCAGCAGCCAATCCCTCACCGGGACAGGGAGTGAGGCCCAGTACTTC. Translation: CASSQSLTGTGSEAQYF. The rearrangement links TRBV4-1 to TRBJ2-5; 9 bases map to TRBD1. V dropped 2 bases and J dropped 9; count of bases not matched to a gene: 16. Germline lookup yields CDR1 MGHRA and CDR2 YSYEKL. The CDR3 is 17 amino acids.

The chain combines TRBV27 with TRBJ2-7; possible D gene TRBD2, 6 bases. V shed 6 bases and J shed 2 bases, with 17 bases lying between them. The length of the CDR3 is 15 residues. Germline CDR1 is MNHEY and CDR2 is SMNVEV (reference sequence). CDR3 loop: CASSPRASETYEQYF. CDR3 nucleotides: TGTGCCAGCAGCCCCCGGGCTAGCGAAACCTACGAGCAGTACTTC.

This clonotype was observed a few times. DNA for the CDR3: TGTGCCAGCAGCTTAGTAGGAGCGGGAGGATTTTCCTACAATGAGCAGTTCTTC. It translates to CASSLVGAGGFSYNEQFF. The rearrangement uses TRBV11-2 and TRBJ2-1; 9 nucleotides line up with TRBD2. The CDR3 is made up of 18 amino acids. V was clipped by 1 base and J by 1 base; unmatched bases: 8. Per germline, CDR1 SGHAT and CDR2 FQNNGV.

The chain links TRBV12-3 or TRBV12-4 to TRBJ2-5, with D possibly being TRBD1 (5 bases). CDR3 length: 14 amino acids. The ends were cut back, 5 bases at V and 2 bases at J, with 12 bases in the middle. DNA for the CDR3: TGTGCCAGCAGTGTACAGGCGCTTCAAGAGACCCAGTACTTC. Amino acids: CASSVQALQETQYF.

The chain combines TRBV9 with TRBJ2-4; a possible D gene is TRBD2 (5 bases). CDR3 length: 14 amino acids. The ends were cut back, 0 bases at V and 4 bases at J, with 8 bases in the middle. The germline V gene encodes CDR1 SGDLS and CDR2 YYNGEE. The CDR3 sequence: CASSVGGGKNIQYF. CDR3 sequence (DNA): TGTGCCAGCAGCGTAGGAGGAGGAAAAAACATTCAGTACTTC.